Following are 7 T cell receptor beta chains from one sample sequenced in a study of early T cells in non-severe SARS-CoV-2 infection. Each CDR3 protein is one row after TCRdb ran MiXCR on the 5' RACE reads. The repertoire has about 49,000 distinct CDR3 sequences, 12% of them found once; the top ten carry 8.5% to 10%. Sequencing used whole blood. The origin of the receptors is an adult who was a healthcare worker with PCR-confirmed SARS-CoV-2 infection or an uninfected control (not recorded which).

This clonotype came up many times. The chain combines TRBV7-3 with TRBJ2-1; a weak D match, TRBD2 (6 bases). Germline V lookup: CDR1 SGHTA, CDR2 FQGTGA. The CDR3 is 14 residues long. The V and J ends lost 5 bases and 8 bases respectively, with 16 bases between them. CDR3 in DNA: TGTGCCAGCAGCCCCGGTGGGGGGAGTCATGAGCAGTTCTTC. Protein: CASSPGGGSHEQFF.

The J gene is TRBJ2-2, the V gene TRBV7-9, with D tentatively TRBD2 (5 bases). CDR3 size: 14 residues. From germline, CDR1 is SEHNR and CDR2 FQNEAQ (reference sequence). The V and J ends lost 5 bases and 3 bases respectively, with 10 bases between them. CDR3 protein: CASSPGIDTGELFF. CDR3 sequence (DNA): TGTGCCAGCAGCCCGGGGATTGACACCGGGGAGCTGTTTTTT.

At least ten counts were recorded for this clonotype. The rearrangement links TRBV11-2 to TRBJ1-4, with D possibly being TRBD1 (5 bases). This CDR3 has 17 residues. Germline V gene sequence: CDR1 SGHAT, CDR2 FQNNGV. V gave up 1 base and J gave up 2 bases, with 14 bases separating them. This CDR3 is CASSLVGRGTTNEKLFF. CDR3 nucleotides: TGTGCCAGCAGCTTAGTAGGTCGGGGGACTACTAATGAAAAACTGTTTTTT.

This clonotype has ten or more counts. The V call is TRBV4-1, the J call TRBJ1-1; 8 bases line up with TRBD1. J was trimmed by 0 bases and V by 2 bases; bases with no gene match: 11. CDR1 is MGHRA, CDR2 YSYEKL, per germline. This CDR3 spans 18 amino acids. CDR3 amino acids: CASSQFPGQVNMNTEAFF. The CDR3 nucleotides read TGCGCCAGCAGCCAATTCCCGGGACAGGTGAACATGAACACTGAAGCTTTCTTT.

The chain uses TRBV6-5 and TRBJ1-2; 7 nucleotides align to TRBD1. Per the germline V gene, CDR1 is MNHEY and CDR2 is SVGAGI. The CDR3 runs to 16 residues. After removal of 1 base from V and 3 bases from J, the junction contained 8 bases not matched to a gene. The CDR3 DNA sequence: TGTGCCAGCAGTTACTTCCCGGCACAGGGGCACTATGGCTACACCTTC. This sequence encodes CASSYFPAQGHYGYTF.

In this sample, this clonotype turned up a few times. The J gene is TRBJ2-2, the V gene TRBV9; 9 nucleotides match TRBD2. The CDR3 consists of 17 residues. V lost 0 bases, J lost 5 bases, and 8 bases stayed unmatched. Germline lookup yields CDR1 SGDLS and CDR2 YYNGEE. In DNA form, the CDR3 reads TGTGCCAGCAGCGTAGGGGGACTAGCCAGAGGGACCGGGGAGCTGTTTTTT. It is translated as CASSVGGLARGTGELFF.

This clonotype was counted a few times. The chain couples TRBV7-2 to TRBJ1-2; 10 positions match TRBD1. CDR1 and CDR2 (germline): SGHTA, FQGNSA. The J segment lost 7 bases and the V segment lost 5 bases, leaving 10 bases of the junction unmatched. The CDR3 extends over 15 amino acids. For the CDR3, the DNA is TGTGCCAGCAGCCCGAGAGGGGACAGGGGAGGTGGCTACACCTTC. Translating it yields CASSPRGDRGGGYTF.